The rows below give T cell receptor beta chains drawn from one sample of a study of beta chain features in type 1 diabetes. Some clones are missing from TCRdb's copy, which holds only in-frame ones; the method was immunoSEQ multiplex PCR. The table lists about 44,000 clones, around 50% of them singletons. Source material: Tregs from blood. The receptor source for this set is a woman aged 18 to 35 in good health. Each CDR3 is given with its conserved first and last residue.

length,V,CDR3
14,TRBV19,CASSETGLYNEQFF
11,TRBV30,CAWRVTDTQYF
15,TRBV13,CASSLISGPTGELFF
13,TRBV15,CATGQMYQETQYF
15,TRBV10-3,CAISRQGSGNTEAFF
12,TRBV2,CASRGDRGPAFF
15,TRBV19,CASSPDPGIGETQYF
15,TRBV7-9,CASSRTGLNTGELFF
14,TRBV7-2,CASRPDRGRDGYTF
14,TRBV29-1,CSASSGASGNTIYF
16,TRBV7-3,CASSPRTSGGEETQYF
16,TRBV10-3,CAISDLLAGIKETQYF
16,TRBV4-2,CASSQVAATSYNEQFF
12,TRBV28,CASSNRNYGYTF
14,TRBV7-8,CASSSRERDRGSFF
12,TRBV10-3,CATGGATYEQYF
16,TRBV7-2,CASSRPGTSRTGEQFF
14,TRBV5-1,CASSLETGKYGYTF
14,TRBV11-1,CASSKDRENTEAFF
15,TRBV19,CASSIGTGGYNEQFF
17,TRBV15,CATSRGGTSWGQETQYF
14,TRBV29-1,CSVQTDRRNEKLFF
13,TRBV18,CASSPGSGYGYTF
16,TRBV5-4,CASSFGGQGRNQPQHF
15,TRBV7-9,CASSLVQAAGNTIYF
15,TRBV30,CAWSAGPGGGQPQHF
14,TRBV7-9,CASSRDSYNEKLFF
15,TRBV7-2,CASSLQTSGRETQYF
12,TRBV9,CASSLSGNTIYF
13,TRBV5-4,CASSSPTVYEQYF
14,TRBV27,CASSPVPGANVLTF
17,TRBV4-1,CASSQRIWDSRGYGYTF
15,TRBV7-6,CASSFDVGLPSEQYF
17,TRBV11-2,CASSLDYRGASTDTQYF
14,TRBV5-1,CASSQLRQGEGYTF
17,TRBV23-1,CASSQSVRGVNTGELFF
15,TRBV10-3,CAIRAGDRDSGEQFF
13,TRBV29-1,CSVEPTFGYGYTF
13,TRBV6-1,CAIGAAGNTEAFF
17,TRBV7-8,CASSFNFWDSQQETQYF
16,TRBV18,CASSQPGQGGSYGYTF
14,TRBV5-4,CASSGGVTYNEQFF
16,TRBV4-2,CASSQENAGAAGELFF
19,TRBV5-6,CASSGSPGLAGGPGETQYF
14,TRBV7-2,CASSLVGGPQPQHF
15,TRBV5-1,CASSLGGQLYSPQHF
14,TRBV25-1,CASSELLSEETQYF
13,TRBV4-2,CASSRETRDEQFF
15,TRBV6-1,CASSEDGQSNQPQHF
13,TRBV7-2,CASSLGLVGEQYF
14,TRBV10-3,CAIRGLGYTDTQYF
15,TRBV6-1,CASRRTGTLNTEAFF
14,TRBV30,CAWSVGRATGELFF
12,TRBV7-9,CASSPHQETQYF
13,TRBV19,CASSMAGRGGYTF
15,TRBV7-8,CASSDDRGRVQPQHF
15,TRBV28,CASSSPTSGSYEQYF